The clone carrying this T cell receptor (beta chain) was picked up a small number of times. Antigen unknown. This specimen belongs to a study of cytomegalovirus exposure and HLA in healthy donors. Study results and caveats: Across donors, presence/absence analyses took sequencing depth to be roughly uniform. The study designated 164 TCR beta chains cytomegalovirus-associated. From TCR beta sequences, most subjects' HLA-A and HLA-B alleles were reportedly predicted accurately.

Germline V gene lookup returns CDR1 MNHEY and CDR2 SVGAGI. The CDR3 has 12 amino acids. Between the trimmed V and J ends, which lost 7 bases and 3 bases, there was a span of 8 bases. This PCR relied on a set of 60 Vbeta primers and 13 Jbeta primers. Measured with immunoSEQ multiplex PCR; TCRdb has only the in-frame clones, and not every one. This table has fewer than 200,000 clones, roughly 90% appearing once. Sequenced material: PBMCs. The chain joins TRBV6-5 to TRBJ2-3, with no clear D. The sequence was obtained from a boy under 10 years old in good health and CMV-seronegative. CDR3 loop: CASTHGTDTQYF. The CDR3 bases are TGTGCCAGCACCCACGGGACAGATACGCAGTATTTT.